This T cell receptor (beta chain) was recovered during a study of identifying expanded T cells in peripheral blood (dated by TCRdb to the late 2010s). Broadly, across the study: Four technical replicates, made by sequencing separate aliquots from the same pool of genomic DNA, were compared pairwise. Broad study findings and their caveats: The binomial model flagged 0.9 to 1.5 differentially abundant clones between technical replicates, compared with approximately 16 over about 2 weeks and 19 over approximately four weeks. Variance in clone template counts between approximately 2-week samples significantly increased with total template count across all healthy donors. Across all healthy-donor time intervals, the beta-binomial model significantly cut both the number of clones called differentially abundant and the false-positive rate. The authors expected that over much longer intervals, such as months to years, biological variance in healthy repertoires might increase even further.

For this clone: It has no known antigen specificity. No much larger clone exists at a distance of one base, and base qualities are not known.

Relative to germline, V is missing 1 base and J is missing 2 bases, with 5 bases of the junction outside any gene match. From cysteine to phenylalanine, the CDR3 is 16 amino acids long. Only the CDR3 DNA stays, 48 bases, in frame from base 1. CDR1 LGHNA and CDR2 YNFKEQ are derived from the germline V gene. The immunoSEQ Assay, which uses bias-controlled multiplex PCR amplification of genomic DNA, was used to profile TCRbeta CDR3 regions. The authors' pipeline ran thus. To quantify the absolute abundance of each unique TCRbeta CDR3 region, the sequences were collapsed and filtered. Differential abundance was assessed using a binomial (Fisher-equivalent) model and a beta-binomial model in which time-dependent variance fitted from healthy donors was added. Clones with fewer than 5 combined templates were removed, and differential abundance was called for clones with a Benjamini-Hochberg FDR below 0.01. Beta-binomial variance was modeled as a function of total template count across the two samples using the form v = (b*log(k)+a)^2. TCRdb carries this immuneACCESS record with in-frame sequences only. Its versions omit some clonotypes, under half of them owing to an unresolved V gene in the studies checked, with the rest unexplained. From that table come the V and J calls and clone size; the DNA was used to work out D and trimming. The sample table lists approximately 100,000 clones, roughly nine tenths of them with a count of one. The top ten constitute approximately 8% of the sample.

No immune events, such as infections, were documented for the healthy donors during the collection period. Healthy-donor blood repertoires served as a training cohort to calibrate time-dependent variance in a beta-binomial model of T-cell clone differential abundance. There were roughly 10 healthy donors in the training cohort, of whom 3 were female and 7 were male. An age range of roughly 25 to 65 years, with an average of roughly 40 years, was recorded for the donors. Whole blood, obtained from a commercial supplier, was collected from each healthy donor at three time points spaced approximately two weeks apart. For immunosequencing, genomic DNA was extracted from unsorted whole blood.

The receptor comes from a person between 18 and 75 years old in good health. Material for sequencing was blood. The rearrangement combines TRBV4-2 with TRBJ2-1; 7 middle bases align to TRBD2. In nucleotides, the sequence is TGTGCCAGCAGCCAAGTGGCTAGCGGACCCTACAATGAGCAGTTCTTC. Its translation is CASSQVASGPYNEQFF.